Listed here are 5 T cell receptor beta chains from one sample, sequenced in a study of somatic mutations in cytotoxic T cells in rheumatoid arthritis. Assay: immunoSEQ multiplex PCR; the TCRdb copy retains only in-frame clones and omits some. Of 10,000 to 12,000 clones in the sample, roughly 73% were seen once. The sample taken for sequencing was CD8+ T cells sorted from blood. The source is a man over 45 in good health.

CDR3 DNA sequence: TGTGCCAGCACCCTTACCGACAGGGAATACGAGCAGTACTTC. This translates into CASTLTDREYEQYF. The chain carries TRBV5-5 and TRBJ2-7, with 7 bases fitting TRBD1. Trimming at V came to 6 bases and at J to 4 bases, leaving 10 bases not matched to a gene. The germline gives CDR1 SGHKS, CDR2 YYEKEE (reference sequence). This CDR3 is built from 14 residues.

In this sample, this clone turned up once. V and J are TRBV4-1 and TRBJ1-2; maybe TRBD1 (5 bases). Looked up from germline, CDR1 is MGHRA and CDR2 is YSYEKL. Trimming took off 8 bases at V and 2 bases at J, with 12 bases between the two ends. This CDR3 spans 13 amino acids. CDR3 in DNA: TGCGCCAGCCACGGCCCAGGGAACTATGGCTACACCTTC. This translates into CASHGPGNYGYTF.

This sequence joins TRBV9 and TRBJ2-2; D is undetermined. This CDR3 is built from 23 residues. Germline V gene sequence: CDR1 SGDLS, CDR2 YYNGEE. Trimming shortened V by 3 bases and J by 4 bases, and 37 bases separated the two germline ends. CDR3 amino acids: CASSGRPNLREVGRQVGTGELFF. CDR3 nucleotide sequence: TGTGCCAGCAGCGGCCGGCCGAACTTGCGCGAAGTTGGTCGGCAGGTCGGCACCGGGGAGCTGTTTTTT.

The J gene is TRBJ2-5, the V gene TRBV4-1, with TRBD1 identical over 8 bases. The CDR3 covers 13 residues. Germline V lookup: CDR1 MGHRA, CDR2 YSYEKL. The ends lost 4 bases at V and 14 bases at J; junction bases unmatched: 12. CDR3 nucleotide sequence: TGCGCCAGCAGCCTAAGTCTGGGACAGGTTAACTACTTC. Its protein product is CASSLSLGQVNYF.

The genes are TRBV9 and TRBJ2-2, with TRBD2 matching over 15 bases. V was clipped by 3 bases and J by 2 bases; unmatched bases: 8. Per the germline V gene, CDR1 is SGDLS and CDR2 is YYNGEE. The CDR3 is 19 amino acids. CDR3 DNA sequence: TGTGCCAGCAGCGAGACAGGGACTAGCGGGAGGCCTAACACCGGGGAGCTGTTTTTT. Translation gives CASSETGTSGRPNTGELFF.